A selection of T cell receptor beta chains follows, all from one sample in a study of blood T cells in healthy people across ages. Each CDR3 protein gets one entry after TCRdb re-called the 5' RACE reads with MiXCR. The sample has 650,000 to 1,000,000 distinct CDR3 sequences; 35% to 50% are singletons. The specimen sequenced was blood. The receptors derive from an elderly man in good health. Both conserved end residues are part of each CDR3. The order of the fields is D gene, V gene, J gene, clone size, CDR3 protein, CDR3 DNA. The D gene is left open where the match is weak. Clone size is not always given. Where it is, it says once, few, many or a class for expanded clones.

d_gene: TRBD1
v_gene: TRBV27
j_gene: TRBJ1-2
abundance: few
CDR3aa: CASSAGQGGYGYTF
CDR3nt: TGTGCCAGCAGTGCCGGACAGGGGGGCTATGGCTACACCTTC

d_gene: TRBD2
v_gene: TRBV29-1
j_gene: TRBJ2-1
abundance: .
CDR3aa: CSVENSGGPNEQFF
CDR3nt: TGCAGCGTTGAAAATAGCGGGGGACCAAATGAGCAGTTCTTC

d_gene: .
v_gene: TRBV29-1
j_gene: TRBJ2-1
abundance: .
CDR3aa: CSVDGVSKFF
CDR3nt: TGCAGCGTCGATGGAGTAAGTAAGTTCTTC

d_gene: .
v_gene: TRBV20-1
j_gene: TRBJ2-1
abundance: .
CDR3aa: CSARGEDRPHNEQFF
CDR3nt: TGCAGTGCTAGAGGGGAAGACAGGCCACACAATGAGCAGTTCTTC

d_gene: .
v_gene: TRBV4-2
j_gene: TRBJ2-3
abundance: .
CDR3aa: CASSQRTETDTQYF
CDR3nt: TGTGCCAGCAGCCAAAGGACGGAGACAGATACGCAGTATTTT

d_gene: TRBD2
v_gene: TRBV24-1
j_gene: TRBJ2-3
abundance: few
CDR3aa: CATSDPGGADTQYF
CDR3nt: TGTGCCACCAGTGACCCCGGGGGGGCTGATACGCAGTATTTT

d_gene: .
v_gene: TRBV5-1
j_gene: TRBJ2-5
abundance: few
CDR3aa: CASSLGQLQETQYF
CDR3nt: TGCGCCAGCAGCTTGGGCCAGCTCCAAGAGACCCAGTACTTC

d_gene: .
v_gene: TRBV28
j_gene: TRBJ2-4
abundance: few
CDR3aa: CASSLFGVEEQYF
CDR3nt: TGTGCCAGCAGTTTATTTGGAGTAGAGGAGCAGTACTTC

d_gene: TRBD2
v_gene: TRBV12-3/TRBV12-4
j_gene: TRBJ2-1
abundance: few
CDR3aa: CASSLPSGSHNEQFF
CDR3nt: TGTGCCAGCAGTTTGCCTAGCGGGAGTCACAATGAGCAGTTCTTC

d_gene: .
v_gene: TRBV4-2
j_gene: TRBJ1-4
abundance: .
CDR3aa: CACSQDGRGATTNEKLFF
CDR3nt: TGTGCCTGCAGCCAAGATGGCAGGGGAGCCACAACTAATGAAAAACTGTTTTTT

d_gene: .
v_gene: TRBV3-1
j_gene: TRBJ2-5
abundance: .
CDR3aa: CASSQVPGETQYF
CDR3nt: TGTGCCAGCAGCCAAGTCCCCGGAGAGACCCAGTACTTC

d_gene: TRBD2
v_gene: TRBV20-1
j_gene: TRBJ2-3
abundance: .
CDR3aa: CSASDPSGRTDTQYF
CDR3nt: TGCAGTGCTAGCGACCCTAGCGGCCGCACAGATACGCAGTATTTT

d_gene: TRBD2
v_gene: TRBV14
j_gene: TRBJ2-1
abundance: .
CDR3aa: CASSQAGGPLYEQFF
CDR3nt: TGTGCCAGCAGCCAAGCGGGAGGGCCGTTATATGAGCAGTTCTTC

d_gene: TRBD2
v_gene: TRBV27
j_gene: TRBJ2-7
abundance: .
CDR3aa: CASSTLAGGVEQYF
CDR3nt: TGTGCCAGCAGTACACTAGCGGGGGGCGTCGAGCAGTACTTC

d_gene: .
v_gene: TRBV30
j_gene: TRBJ1-6
abundance: .
CDR3aa: CAWSESYGAVGSPLHF
CDR3nt: TGTGCCTGGAGTGAATCCTACGGAGCGGTGGGGTCACCCCTCCACTTT

d_gene: .
v_gene: TRBV28
j_gene: TRBJ2-7
abundance: .
CDR3aa: CASNPLLHYEQYF
CDR3nt: TGTGCCAGCAATCCACTGCTTCACTACGAGCAGTACTTC

d_gene: .
v_gene: TRBV5-4
j_gene: TRBJ2-1
abundance: few
CDR3aa: CASSLALAAYNEQFF
CDR3nt: TGTGCCAGCAGCTTGGCCTTAGCGGCCTACAATGAGCAGTTCTTC

d_gene: .
v_gene: TRBV6-1
j_gene: TRBJ2-5
abundance: few
CDR3aa: CASTPQDDPGGSEGTQYF
CDR3nt: TGTGCCAGCACTCCTCAGGACGACCCAGGCGGCTCGGAGGGGACCCAGTACTTC

d_gene: .
v_gene: TRBV4-3
j_gene: TRBJ2-7
abundance: many
CDR3aa: CASSQVRGYEQYF
CDR3nt: TGTGCCAGCAGCCAAGTTCGGGGCTACGAGCAGTACTTC

d_gene: .
v_gene: TRBV29-1
j_gene: TRBJ2-1
abundance: .
CDR3aa: CSVPGTYEGSEQFF
CDR3nt: TGCAGCGTTCCTGGGACGTATGAAGGGAGTGAGCAGTTCTTC

d_gene: TRBD2
v_gene: TRBV10-2
j_gene: TRBJ2-7
abundance: .
CDR3aa: CASRGLAGVQDEQYF
CDR3nt: TGCGCCAGCAGAGGACTAGCGGGAGTACAGGACGAGCAGTACTTC

d_gene: .
v_gene: TRBV6-2/TRBV6-3
j_gene: TRBJ1-1
abundance: .
CDR3aa: CASSYPTPSGTEAFF
CDR3nt: TGTGCCAGCAGTTACCCGACACCGAGCGGCACTGAAGCTTTCTTT

d_gene: TRBD1
v_gene: TRBV29-1
j_gene: TRBJ1-5
abundance: few
CDR3aa: CSVVVTGVLSNQPQHF
CDR3nt: TGCAGCGTTGTTGTCACAGGGGTCTTGAGCAATCAGCCCCAGCATTTT

d_gene: .
v_gene: TRBV7-2
j_gene: TRBJ2-2
abundance: .
CDR3aa: CASSFVGPGTGELFF
CDR3nt: TGTGCCAGCAGCTTTGTAGGACCTGGCACCGGGGAGCTGTTTTTT

d_gene: TRBD2
v_gene: TRBV20-1
j_gene: TRBJ2-1
abundance: .
CDR3aa: CSATGTSGDNEQFF
CDR3nt: TGCAGTGCTACCGGGACTAGCGGGGACAATGAGCAGTTCTTC

d_gene: TRBD1
v_gene: TRBV29-1
j_gene: TRBJ2-7
abundance: .
CDR3aa: CSVAPRQGVNSSSGQYF
CDR3nt: TGCAGCGTCGCCCCGAGACAGGGCGTAAACTCGAGCTCGGGGCAGTACTTC

d_gene: .
v_gene: TRBV14
j_gene: TRBJ1-2
abundance: .
CDR3aa: CASSQSRRVGGYTF
CDR3nt: TGTGCCAGCAGCCAGAGCAGGAGAGTTGGTGGCTACACCTTC

d_gene: .
v_gene: TRBV7-2
j_gene: TRBJ1-5
abundance: .
CDR3aa: CASSFSAHNQPQHF
CDR3nt: TGTGCCAGCAGCTTCTCGGCCCACAATCAGCCCCAGCATTTT

d_gene: .
v_gene: TRBV5-1
j_gene: TRBJ2-7
abundance: few
CDR3aa: CASSLEGQGNPDEQYF
CDR3nt: TGCGCCAGCAGCTTGGAGGGCCAGGGTAATCCCGACGAGCAGTACTTC

d_gene: TRBD1
v_gene: TRBV29-1
j_gene: TRBJ2-5
abundance: .
CDR3aa: CSVEGGHTSGTGGRETQYF
CDR3nt: TGCAGCGTTGAAGGGGGTCACACCTCCGGGACAGGGGGCAGAGAGACCCAGTACTTC

d_gene: TRBD1
v_gene: TRBV7-9
j_gene: TRBJ2-7
abundance: .
CDR3aa: CAGSSPGQGAHEQYF
CDR3nt: TGTGCCGGCAGCTCCCCGGGACAGGGGGCTCACGAGCAGTACTTC

d_gene: .
v_gene: TRBV7-2
j_gene: TRBJ2-3
abundance: .
CDR3aa: CASSARRQSTDTQYF
CDR3nt: TGTGCCAGCAGCGCCCGCCGACAAAGCACAGATACGCAGTATTTT

d_gene: TRBD1
v_gene: TRBV6-5
j_gene: TRBJ2-1
abundance: .
CDR3aa: CASSYSFRQGEEQFF
CDR3nt: TGTGCCAGCAGTTACTCGTTTCGACAGGGCGAGGAACAGTTCTTC

d_gene: .
v_gene: TRBV9
j_gene: TRBJ2-3
abundance: .
CDR3aa: CASSVGSTQYF
CDR3nt: TGTGCCAGCAGCGTAGGTAGTACGCAGTATTTT

d_gene: .
v_gene: TRBV28
j_gene: TRBJ1-4
abundance: .
CDR3aa: CASSRVWDEKLFF
CDR3nt: TGTGCCAGCAGTCGGGTCTGGGATGAAAAACTGTTTTTT

d_gene: .
v_gene: TRBV6-5
j_gene: TRBJ2-1
abundance: .
CDR3aa: CASSYEGGGGSYNEQFF
CDR3nt: TGTGCCAGCAGTTACGAGGGGGGCGGGGGTTCCTACAATGAGCAGTTCTTC

d_gene: .
v_gene: TRBV2
j_gene: TRBJ2-4
abundance: few
CDR3aa: CASSSTGAGGNIQYF
CDR3nt: TGTGCCAGCAGTTCCACAGGGGCCGGGGGTAACATTCAGTACTTC

d_gene: .
v_gene: TRBV28
j_gene: TRBJ1-2
abundance: few
CDR3aa: CASSFPGTPNYGYTF
CDR3nt: TGTGCCAGCAGTTTTCCCGGGACCCCTAACTATGGCTACACCTTC

d_gene: .
v_gene: TRBV20-1
j_gene: TRBJ2-7
abundance: .
CDR3aa: CSARESGTPYNEQYF
CDR3nt: TGCAGTGCTAGAGAATCGGGGACCCCCTATAACGAGCAGTACTTC

d_gene: TRBD1
v_gene: TRBV10-3
j_gene: TRBJ1-5
abundance: .
CDR3aa: CAISETGANQPQHF
CDR3nt: TGTGCCATCAGTGAGACAGGGGCCAATCAGCCCCAGCATTTT

d_gene: TRBD2
v_gene: TRBV29-1
j_gene: TRBJ2-7
abundance: many
CDR3aa: CSVAAGGVGEQYF
CDR3nt: TGCAGCGTTGCCGCGGGAGGGGTCGGCGAGCAGTACTTC

d_gene: .
v_gene: TRBV28
j_gene: TRBJ2-7
abundance: .
CDR3aa: CASSLPISERYF
CDR3nt: TGTGCCAGCAGTCTACCCATTAGCGAGCGGTACTTC

d_gene: TRBD2
v_gene: TRBV7-9
j_gene: TRBJ2-3
abundance: few
CDR3aa: CASSGEAGGPGGTDTQYF
CDR3nt: TGTGCCAGCAGCGGCGAAGCGGGAGGCCCTGGTGGTACAGATACGCAGTATTTT

d_gene: .
v_gene: TRBV18
j_gene: TRBJ2-7
abundance: many
CDR3aa: CASSPNLDTYEQYF
CDR3nt: TGTGCCAGCTCACCTAATTTGGACACCTACGAGCAGTACTTC

d_gene: TRBD2
v_gene: TRBV2
j_gene: TRBJ2-1
abundance: .
CDR3aa: CATRSGSRSYNEQFF
CDR3nt: TGTGCCACTAGAAGCGGGAGTCGGTCCTACAATGAGCAGTTCTTC

d_gene: .
v_gene: TRBV20-1
j_gene: TRBJ2-2
abundance: .
CDR3aa: CSARGAVDTGELFF
CDR3nt: TGCAGTGCTAGGGGGGCCGTGGACACCGGGGAGCTGTTTTTT